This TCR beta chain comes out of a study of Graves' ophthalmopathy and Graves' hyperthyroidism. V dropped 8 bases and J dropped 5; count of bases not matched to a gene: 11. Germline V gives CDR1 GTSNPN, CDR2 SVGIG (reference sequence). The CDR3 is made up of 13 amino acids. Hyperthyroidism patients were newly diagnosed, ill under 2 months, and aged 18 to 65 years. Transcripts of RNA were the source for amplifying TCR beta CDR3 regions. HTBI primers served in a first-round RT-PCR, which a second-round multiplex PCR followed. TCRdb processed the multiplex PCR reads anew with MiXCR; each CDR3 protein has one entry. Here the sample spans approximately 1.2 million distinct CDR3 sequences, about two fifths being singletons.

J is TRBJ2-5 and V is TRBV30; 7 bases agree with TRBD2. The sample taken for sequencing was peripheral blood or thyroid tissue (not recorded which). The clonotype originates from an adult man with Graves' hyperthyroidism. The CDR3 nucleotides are TGTGCCGAAGCGGCTAGCGGAATGGAGACCCAGTACTTC. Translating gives CAEAASGMETQYF.